The sequence of this T cell receptor beta chain was determined in a study of control samples from healthy donors and cancer patients. This clone was seen a handful of times. The repertoire was sequenced with immunoSEQ multiplex PCR; TCRdb's copy has only in-frame clones and lacks some. The top ten clones hold under 50% of a sample with 90,000 or so clones, about four fifths of them seen once. The material sequenced was PBMCs. This sequence was found in a man in his 70s with lung cancer.

DNA for the CDR3: TGTGCCAGCCCCGACCCTGCTAACTATGGCTACACCTTC. This gives the protein CASPDPANYGYTF. This chain joins TRBV7-2 and TRBJ1-2; D is unresolved. Germline V lookup: CDR1 SGHTA, CDR2 FQGNSA. Trimming removed 8 bases from V and 0 bases from J, with 10 bases in between. The CDR3 contains 13 residues.